One sample yielded the 21 T cell receptor beta chains listed below, sequenced in a study of blood T cell repertoires in COVID-19. Sequencing used immunoSEQ multiplex PCR; TCRdb keeps in-frame clones, though not all of them. The table includes 90,000 to 100,000 clones, 70% to 85% detected once. Material: peripheral blood. All receptors come from a man between 65 and 79 years old with active or convalescent COVID-19.

CDR3 loop: CASTQTGGSEGYTF. The CDR3 DNA reads as TGTGCCAGCACTCAGACAGGGGGCTCTGAGGGCTACACCTTC. This chain uses TRBV6-5 with TRBJ1-2; 10 bases map to TRBD1. The V and J ends lost 7 bases and 8 bases, in that order; junction bases with no gene match: 10. This CDR3 contains 14 residues. Germline assignment: CDR1 MNHEY and CDR2 SVGAGI.

This clone was counted a single time. The gene calls are TRBV6-1 and TRBJ1-2; unclear D gene. This CDR3 has 14 residues. Germline V gene lookup returns CDR1 MNHNS and CDR2 SASEGT. V dropped 0 bases and J dropped 6 bases, with 11 bases sitting between them. The CDR3 spells CASSEAGRPDGYTF. The CDR3 DNA is TGTGCCAGCAGTGAAGCAGGCAGGCCAGATGGCTACACCTTC.

This chain connects TRBV3-1 (or the pseudogene TRBV3-2) to TRBJ1-1; 7 bases line up with TRBD1. The J segment lost 8 bases and the V segment lost 6 bases, leaving 9 bases of the junction unmatched. The germline gives CDR1 LGHDT, CDR2 YNNKEL (reference sequence). This CDR3 is built from 13 residues. CDR3 sequence reads: CASRLQDRTEAFF. The DNA for the CDR3 is TGTGCCAGCAGGCTCCAGGACAGGACCGAAGCTTTCTTT.

The chain combines TRBV29-1 with TRBJ1-2, with 8 bases fitting TRBD1. The V gene's germline CDR1 is SQVTM and CDR2 ANQGSEA. The V segment lost 2 bases and the J segment 4 bases; nucleotides outside the gene matches: 6. The CDR3 length is 14 residues. The CDR3 DNA follows: TGCAGCGTTGAACCGACAGGGGCCTTCTATGGCTACACCTTC. Protein sequence: CSVEPTGAFYGYTF.

The genes are TRBV15 and TRBJ1-3; D remains unclear. Trimming removed 1 base from V and 0 bases from J, with 4 bases in between. CDR1 is LNHNV, CDR2 YYDKDF, per germline (reference sequence). CDR3 length: 14 amino acids. CDR3 in DNA: TGTGCCACCAGCAGAGTGAGCTCTGGAAACACCATATATTTT. It yields the protein CATSRVSSGNTIYF.

V gene TRBV5-6 combines with J gene TRBJ1-2; 7 bases are a match to TRBD1. The CDR3 spans 15 residues. J lost 4 bases, V lost 3 bases, and 9 bases had no gene match. The germline CDR1 and CDR2 sequences are SGHDT and YYEEEE. CDR3 bases: TGTGCCAGCAGCTCTTGGGGGGCAGGGGGCTATGGCTACACCTTC. Amino acid sequence: CASSSWGAGGYGYTF.

V is TRBV30 and J is TRBJ2-3, with 14 positions matching TRBD2. The germline V gene has CDR1 GTSNPN and CDR2 SVGIG (reference sequence). The length of the CDR3 is 16 residues. V trimming: 6 bases; J trimming: 5 bases; junction bases outside the gene matches: 10. The CDR3 sequence is CACNTGTSGGGDTQYF. Written as DNA, the CDR3 is TGTGCCTGTAACACCGGGACTAGCGGGGGAGGAGATACGCAGTATTTT.

This clone was detected only a few times. The chain uses TRBV2 and TRBJ1-5; 9 nucleotides line up with TRBD1. The junction had 3 bases not matched to a gene; V was cut back by 2 bases and J by 7 bases. Germline assignment: CDR1 SNHLY and CDR2 FYNNEI. There are 14 residues in the CDR3. The CDR3 sequence is CASSETGGWQPQHF. As DNA, the CDR3 is TGTGCCAGCAGTGAAACAGGGGGCTGGCAGCCCCAGCATTTT.

V usage is TRBV10-2 and J usage is TRBJ2-1; 11 bases are a match to TRBD2. Germline assignment: CDR1 WSHSY and CDR2 SAAADI. The ends lost 5 bases at V and 4 bases at J; junction bases unmatched: 4. This CDR3 spans 15 amino acids. The CDR3 nucleotides read TGCGCCAGCAGTCTGACTAGCGGGGAGTACAATGAGCAGTTCTTC. Its translation: CASSLTSGEYNEQFF.

The V call is TRBV4-1, the J call TRBJ1-2, with a weak D call TRBD1 (6 bases). The germline CDR1 and CDR2 sequences are MGHRA and YSYEKL. Deletions cut 4 bases from V and 2 bases from J, with 14 bases between. This CDR3 comprises 15 residues. Written as DNA, the CDR3 is TGCGCCAGCAGCCCTCTACAGGGTTTGAACTATGGCTACACCTTC. Translated: CASSPLQGLNYGYTF.

The rearrangement uses TRBV6-1 and TRBJ2-1, with D tentatively TRBD2 (6 bases). The V end was cut by 0 bases, the J end by 1 base, with 13 bases between. This CDR3 spans 17 amino acids. Germline V gene data show CDR1 as MNHNS and CDR2 as SASEGT. The DNA for the CDR3 is TGTGCCAGCAGTGAAGCCCGGGGGTTCGTATCCTACAATGAGCAGTTCTTC. This gives the protein CASSEARGFVSYNEQFF.

V gene TRBV7-9 combines with J gene TRBJ2-7; TRBD1 agrees at 7 bases. The CDR3 is made up of 16 amino acids. Germline lookup yields CDR1 SEHNR and CDR2 FQNEAQ (reference sequence). After removal of 5 bases from V and 5 bases from J, the junction contained 15 bases not matched to a gene. CDR3 residues: CASSDPGTAIRDEQYF. The CDR3, as DNA: TGTGCCAGCAGCGACCCCGGGACAGCAATACGTGACGAGCAGTACTTC.

This chain links TRBV18 with TRBJ2-7; the D gene is possibly TRBD2 (5 bases). V lost 1 base and J 5 bases, leaving 18 bases between the germline ends. The germline gives CDR1 KGHSH, CDR2 LQKENI. This CDR3 has 16 residues. DNA of the CDR3: TGTGCCAGCTCACCACGCTCGGACTCAATCCGCGACGAGCAGTACTTC. Amino acid sequence: CASSPRSDSIRDEQYF.

The chain recombines TRBV14 with TRBJ1-1, with D tentatively TRBD1 (6 bases). The CDR3 has 13 amino acids. Deletions cut 1 base from V and 9 bases from J, with 12 bases between. Germline V gene sequence: CDR1 SGHDN, CDR2 FVKESK. Written as DNA, the CDR3 is TGTGCCAGCAGCCAAGGGGTCGGGGACAAAGCTTTCTTT. This gives the protein CASSQGVGDKAFF. Supplemented by reference TRBV14 and TRBJ1-1, the full variable domain reads EAGVTQFPSHSVIEKGQTVTLRCDPISGHDNLYWYRRVMGKEIKFLLHFVKESKQDESGMPNNRFLAERTGGTYSTLKVQPAELEDSGVYFCASSQGVGDKAFFGQGTRLTVV.

A few counts support this clone. The chain uses TRBV4-3 and TRBJ2-7; 10 bases fit TRBD2. V lost 1 base, J lost 3 bases, and 6 bases stayed unmatched. The CDR3 covers 16 residues. Per the germline V gene, CDR1 is LGHNA and CDR2 is YSLEER. The CDR3 protein is CASSQGTSGPIYEQYF. The CDR3 DNA is TGCGCCAGCAGCCAAGGGACTAGCGGCCCAATCTACGAGCAGTACTTC.

DNA of the CDR3: TGTGCCAGCAGTTACTCGAGTCAGGGTCGATACAATGAGCAGTTCTTC. It specifies CASSYSSQGRYNEQFF. The rearrangement uses TRBV6-6 and TRBJ2-1; possible D gene TRBD1, 5 bases. The germline gives CDR1 MNHNY, CDR2 SVGAGI (reference sequence). The CDR3 has 16 residues. Deletions cut 0 bases from V and 4 bases from J, with 13 bases between.

The rearrangement joins TRBV14 to TRBJ2-1; D not resolved. This CDR3 region has 17 residues. V was clipped by 0 bases and J by 5 bases, with 17 bases between them. Germline V gives CDR1 SGHDN, CDR2 FVKESK. The CDR3 reads CASSQERVLRPHNEQFF. CDR3 in DNA: TGTGCCAGCAGCCAAGAACGCGTTTTACGTCCTCACAATGAGCAGTTCTTC.

The DNA for the CDR3 is TGTGCCAGCAGCTCCGAGTACGAGCAGTACTTC. As protein: CASSSEYEQYF. The V and J genes are TRBV7-2 and TRBJ2-7; D is ambiguous. Trimming left V 4 bases short and J 4 bases short, with 5 bases between. The CDR3 covers 11 residues. Germline values: CDR1 SGHTA, CDR2 FQGNSA. Filled out from reference TRBV7-2 and TRBJ2-7, the complete variable domain reads GAGVSQSPSNKVTEKGKDVELRCDPISGHTALYWYRQSLGQGLEFLIYFQGNSAPDKSGLPSDRFSAERTGGSVSTLTIQRTQQEDSAVYLCASSSEYEQYFGPGTRLTVT.

The chain carries TRBV7-9 and TRBJ2-5; D gene unclear. The germline V gene has CDR1 SEHNR and CDR2 FQNEAQ (reference sequence). Trimming removed 0 bases at V and 5 bases at J, with 10 bases between. The CDR3 covers 14 residues. The CDR3 coding sequence is TGTGCCAGCAGCTTAGCTTGGCGGCGGGAGACCCAGTACTTC. It translates to CASSLAWRRETQYF.

The rearrangement links TRBV7-2 to TRBJ2-3, with a tentative D call TRBD1 (5 bases). V gave up 1 base and J gave up 6 bases, with 11 bases separating them. Germline V gives CDR1 SGHTA, CDR2 FQGNSA. The CDR3 runs 14 residues. CDR3 protein: CASSLVRGRDTQYF. The CDR3 DNA sequence: TGTGCCAGCAGCTTAGTTAGGGGTCGCGATACGCAGTATTTT.

The chain employs TRBV29-1 and TRBJ2-1; 10 bases are shared with TRBD2. This CDR3 is built from 14 residues. V shed 6 bases and J 3 bases; nucleotides not matched to a gene: 5. Germline lookup yields CDR1 SQVTM and CDR2 ANQGSEA. The CDR3 loop reads CSVGLAGVYNEQFF. The CDR3 nucleotides read TGCAGCGTGGGTCTAGCGGGGGTCTACAATGAGCAGTTCTTC.